A single sample gave rise to the 16 T cell receptor beta chains below, sequenced in a study of response to subunit inactivated influenza vaccine. TCRdb reprocessed the RT-PCR reads via MiXCR and lists one record per CDR3 protein. The table records about 500,000 distinct CDR3 sequences, 16% of them present only once. Sequencing used CD4+ T cells sorted from PBMCs, obtained less than 30 months after vaccination. All receptors derive from a man aged 50 to 75 who received an inactivated influenza vaccine.

The V gene is TRBV12-3 or TRBV12-4, the J gene TRBJ1-3, with D hard to call. V shed 4 bases and J shed 6 bases, with 34 bases lying between them. The CDR3 length is 21 residues. The DNA of the CDR3 is TGTGCCAGCAGTTCTGGGAAGGCCCCGCCCCCAGGCCCCCGATCGCAAAACACCATATATTTT. This gives the protein CASSSGKAPPPGPRSQNTIYF.

The chain uses TRBV4-2 and TRBJ1-6; no clear D. The V gene's germline CDR1 is LGHNA and CDR2 YNFKEQ. This CDR3 has 15 amino acids. V shed 3 bases and J shed 7 bases, with 13 bases lying between them. The CDR3 here is CASSHLDKSNSPLHF. The CDR3 DNA reads TGTGCCAGCAGCCACCTCGACAAGTCCAATTCACCCCTCCACTTT.

The chain joins TRBV7-9 to TRBJ2-1; 8 bases match TRBD2. This CDR3 comprises 15 residues. V gave up 4 bases and J gave up 1 base; unmatched junction bases: 3. The germline gives CDR1 SEHNR, CDR2 FQNEAQ (reference sequence). This CDR3 reads CASSSGGPSYNEQFF. CDR3 bases: TGTGCCAGCAGCTCGGGGGGGCCGTCCTACAATGAGCAGTTCTTC.

This clonotype was observed a handful of times. The V and J genes are TRBV20-1 and TRBJ2-1, with TRBD2 matching over 13 bases. Trimming at V came to 0 bases and at J to 9 bases, leaving 11 bases not matched to a gene. The CDR3 consists of 17 residues. CDR1 is DFQATT, CDR2 SNEGSKA, per germline (reference sequence). CDR3 amino acids: CSARDSTGLAGLLEQFF. The CDR3, as DNA: TGCAGTGCTAGAGATTCGACGGGACTAGCGGGATTACTTGAGCAGTTCTTC.

This chain joins TRBV7-9 and TRBJ1-6; D might be TRBD1 (5 bases). V was clipped by 5 bases and J by 0 bases, with 11 bases between them. Germline CDR1 is SEHNR and CDR2 is FQNEAQ (reference sequence). This CDR3 region has 16 residues. The DNA for the CDR3 is TGTGCCAGCAGCCTGGGACGGAGCTCCTATAATTCACCCCTCCACTTT. This sequence encodes CASSLGRSSYNSPLHF.

This clonotype was counted at least ten times. J is TRBJ1-1 and V is TRBV4-1, with D possibly matching TRBD1 (6 bases). Germline V gene sequence: CDR1 MGHRA, CDR2 YSYEKL. V shed 2 bases and J shed 0 bases, with 22 bases lying between them. The CDR3 runs 19 residues. The CDR3 region is CASSQPLGALPGLNTEAFF. CDR3 DNA sequence: TGCGCCAGCAGCCAACCTCTGGGGGCTTTGCCCGGGCTGAACACTGAAGCTTTCTTT.

This sequence joins TRBV19 and TRBJ2-2, with D uncertain. This CDR3 is 13 amino acids long. Germline V gene lookup returns CDR1 LNHDA and CDR2 SQIVND (reference sequence). Between the trimmed V and J ends, which lost 3 bases and 7 bases, there was a span of 9 bases. The CDR3 DNA is TGTGCCAGTAGTATCAACGGTGGCGGGGAGCTGTTTTTT. Translation gives CASSINGGGELFF.

The chain joins TRBV29-1 to TRBJ1-2; 7 nucleotides match TRBD1. Germline trimming cut 4 bases from V and 3 bases from J; bases unmatched to any gene: 5. Germline values: CDR1 SQVTM, CDR2 ANQGSEA. This CDR3 region has 13 residues. This CDR3 reads CSVGQGVDYGYTF. The CDR3, as DNA: TGCAGCGTTGGACAGGGCGTGGACTATGGCTACACCTTC.

This clonotype turned up a few times. This chain joins TRBV20-1 and TRBJ2-3; D gene uncertain. Germline CDR1 DFQATT, CDR2 SNEGSKA (reference sequence). The V end was cut by 0 bases, the J end by 5 bases, with 9 bases between. The CDR3 is 13 residues long. CDR3 nucleotides: TGCAGTGCTAGAGATCCGATGGGAGATACGCAGTATTTT. Amino acid sequence: CSARDPMGDTQYF.

The sample holds a few counts of this clonotype. The rearrangement uses TRBV12-3 or TRBV12-4 and TRBJ2-1, with D perhaps matching TRBD1 (6 bases). The CDR3 runs 14 residues. The V gene lost 7 bases and the J gene lost 1 base, with 11 bases spanning the gap. This CDR3 is CASTPGQSYNEQFF. DNA for the CDR3: TGTGCCAGCACTCCAGGACAGTCCTACAATGAGCAGTTCTTC.

This clonotype turned up a few times. The gene calls are TRBV4-2 and TRBJ2-3; weak D call: TRBD2 (6 bases). V was cut by 4 bases and J by 1 base, with 15 bases left in between. CDR3 length: 16 amino acids. In germline, CDR1 is LGHNA, CDR2 YNFKEQ. In DNA, the CDR3 is TGTGCCAGCAGCCCCGACCCTGGCGGGGGCACAGATACGCAGTATTTT. Amino acids: CASSPDPGGGTDTQYF.

The CDR3: CASSLASQGRLFAEAFF. The CDR3 DNA reads TGTGCCAGCAGCTTAGCGAGTCAGGGAAGGCTTTTCGCTGAAGCTTTCTTT. The V gene is TRBV7-8, the J gene TRBJ1-1, with a tentative D call TRBD1 (5 bases). The CDR3 runs 17 residues. V was cut by 0 bases and J by 6 bases, with 20 bases left in between. CDR1 and CDR2 from the germline V gene are SGHVS and FQNEAQ.

Only a few counts were recorded for this clonotype. This chain joins TRBV15 and TRBJ2-1, with D perhaps TRBD2 (8 bases). The CDR3 totals 20 residues. Per the germline V gene, CDR1 is LNHNV and CDR2 is YYDKDF (reference sequence). Trimming removed 4 bases at V and 4 bases at J, with 29 bases between. The CDR3 sequence is CATSTRTGWGSGGPYNEQFF. Here the CDR3 DNA reads TGTGCCACCAGCACTCGGACAGGATGGGGGAGCGGGGGCCCTTACAATGAGCAGTTCTTC.

The chain links TRBV9 to TRBJ2-2; possibly TRBD2 for D (6 bases). In germline, CDR1 is SGDLS, CDR2 YYNGEE. This CDR3 is built from 14 residues. V was pared by 5 bases and J by 3 bases, with 11 bases between. CDR3 amino acids: CASSRLGDTGELFF. The DNA for the CDR3 is TGTGCCAGCAGTCGACTAGGGGACACCGGGGAGCTGTTTTTT.

This CDR3 is CASSDQGKVTDTQYF. The DNA for the CDR3 is TGTGCCAGCAGTGATCAGGGGAAGGTCACAGATACGCAGTATTTT. The rearrangement uses TRBV2 and TRBJ2-3, with a possible D match to TRBD1 (6 bases). V gave up 3 bases and J gave up 2 bases, with 12 bases separating them. Germline CDR1 and CDR2: SNHLY and FYNNEI. The CDR3 sequence is 15 residues long.

This clonotype was found a few times. The V call is TRBV21-1, the J call TRBJ2-7; the table's TRBD1 call for D was not verified on the DNA. TRBV21-1 is shown as a pseudogene. This CDR3 is 14 amino acids long. DNA of the CDR3: TGTGCCAGCAGCGCCCGGGAACACTCCTACGAGCAGTACTTC. Its translation is CASSAREHSYEQYF.